The 20 T cell receptor beta chains listed next were all sequenced from one sample in a study of T-cell memory formation after mild COVID-19 (dated by TCRdb to about 2021). The protocol used for the library was 5' RACE. For sequencing, an Illumina NovaSeq 6000 was employed. Using fastp at Q25 and MiXCR, TCRdb reprocessed the public reads and kept productive beta chains. Every distinct CDR3 protein forms one entry, paired with its most common genes and DNA. A total of around 440,000 distinct CDR3 sequences appear in this sample, 15% to 20% of them only once. The ten biggest clones cover 10% to 15% of the sample. Sequencing was performed on PBMCs or a T cell subset sorted from them (not recorded which). The receptors shown here come from an adult woman who had mild COVID-19 (a few samples of this study predate the infection). The sample titles of this study are shuffled in the database, so cell type and time point are left out; the donor was told from shared clones.

This clonotype has more than one count but fewer than ten. V and J are TRBV4-1 and TRBJ2-3; D not certain. Germline lookup yields CDR1 MGHRA and CDR2 YSYEKL. The CDR3 runs 12 residues. The germline V and J ends were trimmed by 4 bases and 5 bases, with 7 bases remaining between them. The DNA for the CDR3 is TGCGCCAGCAGCCGCCAAGGAGATACGCAGTATTTT. It is translated as CASSRQGDTQYF.

This CDR3 is CASSTSGTGRTDTQYF. The CDR3 DNA reads as TGTGCCAGCTCAACATCCGGGACAGGTCGCACAGATACGCAGTATTTT. The J gene is TRBJ2-3, the V gene TRBV18, with 8 bases identical to TRBD1. Germline trimming cut 5 bases from V and 1 base from J; bases unmatched to any gene: 8. The CDR3 is 16 amino acids. CDR1 KGHSH and CDR2 LQKENI come from the germline V gene.

The chain carries TRBV7-6 and TRBJ2-5; TRBD2 matches 14 bases. This CDR3 has 18 residues. CDR1 is SGHVS and CDR2 is FNYEAQ in the germline V gene. After removal of 4 bases from V and 2 bases from J, the junction contained 9 bases not matched to a gene. In nucleotides, the CDR3 is TGTGCCAGCAGCTCCGGACTAGCGGGGGGCGTTGGGCAAGAGACCCAGTACTTC. Its translation: CASSSGLAGGVGQETQYF.

This chain links TRBV6-2 or TRBV6-3 with TRBJ2-7; the match to TRBD2 covers 8 bases. V was pared by 4 bases and J by 1 base, with 6 bases of the junction left unmatched. Germline CDR1 and CDR2: MNHEY and SVGEGT. The CDR3 runs 15 residues. In DNA, the CDR3 is TGTGCCAGCAGTTTCCGGGAGGGCCAATCCTACGAGCAGTACTTC. Residues: CASSFREGQSYEQYF.

V gene TRBV5-1 combines with J gene TRBJ1-1, with D unclear. V lost 5 bases and J lost 8, with 10 bases in between. Germline lookup yields CDR1 SGHRS and CDR2 YFSETQ. This CDR3 region has 11 residues. The CDR3 is CASSSGYEAFF. CDR3 nucleotides: TGCGCCAGCAGTTCCGGGTACGAAGCTTTCTTT. The full variable domain, completed using reference TRBV5-1 and TRBJ1-1, is KAGVTQTPRYLIKTRGQQVTLSCSPISGHRSVSWYQQTPGQGLQFLFEYFSETQRNKGNFPGRFSGRQFSNSRSEMNVSTLELGDSALYLCASSSGYEAFFGQGTRLTVV.

This sequence joins TRBV5-6 and TRBJ2-3, with 7 bases fitting TRBD2. The CDR3 consists of 16 residues. Germline lookup yields CDR1 SGHDT and CDR2 YYEEEE. The V and J ends lost 1 base and 4 bases, in that order; junction bases with no gene match: 9. The chain's CDR3 is CASSLRDYLESDTQYF. The CDR3 nucleotides are TGTGCCAGCAGCTTGAGGGACTACCTCGAGTCAGATACGCAGTATTTT.

In this sample, this clonotype turned up once. The gene calls are TRBV7-6 and TRBJ2-2, with D perhaps given as TRBD1 or TRBD2 (5 bases each). CDR1 and CDR2 (germline): SGHVS, FNYEAQ. V lost 6 bases and J 0 bases, leaving 17 bases between the germline ends. CDR3 length equals 17 residues. The CDR3 DNA is TGTGCCAGCAGACAACACCCGGGACGCACGAACACCGGGGAGCTGTTTTTT. It encodes CASRQHPGRTNTGELFF.

V usage is TRBV12-3 or TRBV12-4 and J usage is TRBJ2-7, with TRBD2 matching 14 bases. The CDR3 consists of 18 residues. Germline trimming cut 3 bases from V and 0 bases from J; bases unmatched to any gene: 7. The CDR3 here is CASSFEGLAGVYSYEQYF. CDR3 nucleotides: TGTGCCAGCAGTTTTGAGGGACTAGCGGGAGTCTACTCCTACGAGCAGTACTTC.

V gene TRBV6-5 combines with J gene TRBJ1-1; no clear D. The germline V and J ends were trimmed by 0 bases and 4 bases, with 9 bases remaining between them. CDR3 length: 14 residues. Germline V lookup: CDR1 MNHEY, CDR2 SVGAGI. CDR3 nucleotides: TGTGCCAGCAGTTACTCGAGGGAGATCACTGAAGCTTTCTTT. Amino acid sequence: CASSYSREITEAFF.

V and J are TRBV29-1 and TRBJ2-7; the match to TRBD2 covers 7 bases. The CDR3 runs to 13 residues. V lost 4 bases to trimming and J lost 0 bases; unmatched junction nucleotides: 3. The V gene's germline CDR1 is SQVTM and CDR2 ANQGSEA. The CDR3 DNA sequence: TGCAGCGTTGCTGGCGGGAGCTCCTACGAGCAGTACTTC. It codes for CSVAGGSSYEQYF.

This chain connects TRBV9 to TRBJ1-1; D might be TRBD1 (5 bases). This CDR3 contains 13 residues. Per germline, CDR1 SGDLS and CDR2 YYNGEE. With 3 bases removed from V and 8 bases from J, the gap between germline ends came to 14 bases. The CDR3 is CASSAIPGHEAFF. CDR3 nucleotide sequence: TGTGCCAGCAGCGCAATCCCGGGGCACGAAGCTTTCTTT.

This clonotype has just a few counts. This rearrangement joins TRBV7-2 to TRBJ2-5, with 9 nucleotides matching TRBD1. This CDR3 has 16 amino acids. V was pared by 5 bases and J by 5 bases, with 12 bases of the junction left unmatched. Germline lookup yields CDR1 SGHTA and CDR2 FQGNSA. CDR3 residues: CASSPTGTGSRETQYF. The CDR3 DNA is TGTGCCAGCAGCCCCACAGGGACAGGGAGCCGGGAGACCCAGTACTTC. Filled out from reference TRBV7-2 and TRBJ2-5, the complete variable domain reads GAGVSQSPSNKVTEKGKDVELRCDPISGHTALYWYRQSLGQGLEFLIYFQGNSAPDKSGLPSDRFSAERTGGSVSTLTIQRTQQEDSAVYLCASSPTGTGSRETQYFGPGTRLLVL.

V and J are TRBV7-6 and TRBJ1-5; possible D gene TRBD1, 5 bases. The CDR3 covers 15 residues. Per the germline V gene, CDR1 is SGHVS and CDR2 is FNYEAQ. Trimming stripped 1 base from V and 3 bases from J, with 10 bases between. The CDR3 bases are TGTGCCAGCAGCTTAGTTGGGGGAGACAATCAGCCCCAGCATTTT. It is translated as CASSLVGGDNQPQHF.

This clonotype was counted only a few times. The rearrangement links TRBV12-3 or TRBV12-4 to TRBJ1-1; D might be TRBD1 (6 bases). CDR3 length: 15 amino acids. V shed 10 bases and J shed 1 base, with 19 bases lying between them. CDR3 loop: CATVPRWGQNTEAFF. CDR3 nucleotide sequence: TGTGCCACCGTGCCTCGTTGGGGGCAGAACACTGAAGCTTTCTTT.

This clonotype came up a few times. V is TRBV20-1 and J is TRBJ2-1; TRBD1 matches 8 bases. V was pared by 5 bases and J by 7 bases, with 4 bases of the junction left unmatched. CDR1 and CDR2 (germline): DFQATT, SNEGSKA (reference sequence). The CDR3 length is 12 residues. The CDR3 DNA reads as TGCAGTGCTCAGGGGGCTACTAATGAGCAGTTCTTC. It yields the protein CSAQGATNEQFF.

The chain has TRBV15 and TRBJ2-3, with D unclear. The CDR3 covers 16 residues. In germline, CDR1 is LNHNV, CDR2 YYDKDF (reference sequence). Trimming pared 4 bases from V and 0 bases from J, leaving 14 bases between. CDR3 amino acids: CATSIPSGRSTDTQYF. DNA for the CDR3: TGTGCCACCAGCATCCCGTCCGGACGCAGCACAGATACGCAGTATTTT.

This clonotype appeared a few times. The V gene is TRBV14, the J gene TRBJ2-7; 10 bases align to TRBD2. The CDR3 length is 15 residues. Trimming took 4 bases from V and 4 from J; bases not matched to a gene: 7. Germline V lookup: CDR1 SGHDN, CDR2 FVKESK. This chain's CDR3 is CASSPHSGRSYEQYF. The CDR3 region has the DNA TGTGCCAGCAGCCCCCATAGCGGGAGGTCATACGAGCAGTACTTC.

This clonotype has more than one count but fewer than ten. The gene calls are TRBV5-1 and TRBJ1-1; a possible D gene is TRBD1 (5 bases). V lost 4 bases to trimming and J lost 0 bases, with 16 bases between them. Germline assignment: CDR1 SGHRS and CDR2 YFSETQ. This CDR3 has 16 residues. CDR3 amino acids: CASSALSGRLNTEAFF. The DNA for the CDR3 is TGCGCCAGCAGCGCACTCTCGGGACGTTTGAACACTGAAGCTTTCTTT.

The chain recombines TRBV7-8 with TRBJ2-1; D may be TRBD1 (6 bases). Per the germline V gene, CDR1 is SGHVS and CDR2 is FQNEAQ. The CDR3 spans 13 residues. Trimming shortened V by 4 bases and J by 9 bases, and 13 bases separated the two germline ends. The CDR3 sequence: CASSSVGTLEQFF. The CDR3 DNA reads TGTGCCAGCAGCTCAGTCGGGACACTTGAGCAGTTCTTC.

With respect to this clonotype: The junction does not match germline at one end; this may be a read error. The chain carries TRBV12-3 or TRBV12-4 and TRBJ2-1; no reliable D call. This CDR3 contains 15 residues. The DNA for the CDR3 is TGTGCCGGCAGTTTGCTTGCTCTCGAGTACAATGAGCAGTTCTTC. It yields the protein CAGSLLALEYNEQFF.